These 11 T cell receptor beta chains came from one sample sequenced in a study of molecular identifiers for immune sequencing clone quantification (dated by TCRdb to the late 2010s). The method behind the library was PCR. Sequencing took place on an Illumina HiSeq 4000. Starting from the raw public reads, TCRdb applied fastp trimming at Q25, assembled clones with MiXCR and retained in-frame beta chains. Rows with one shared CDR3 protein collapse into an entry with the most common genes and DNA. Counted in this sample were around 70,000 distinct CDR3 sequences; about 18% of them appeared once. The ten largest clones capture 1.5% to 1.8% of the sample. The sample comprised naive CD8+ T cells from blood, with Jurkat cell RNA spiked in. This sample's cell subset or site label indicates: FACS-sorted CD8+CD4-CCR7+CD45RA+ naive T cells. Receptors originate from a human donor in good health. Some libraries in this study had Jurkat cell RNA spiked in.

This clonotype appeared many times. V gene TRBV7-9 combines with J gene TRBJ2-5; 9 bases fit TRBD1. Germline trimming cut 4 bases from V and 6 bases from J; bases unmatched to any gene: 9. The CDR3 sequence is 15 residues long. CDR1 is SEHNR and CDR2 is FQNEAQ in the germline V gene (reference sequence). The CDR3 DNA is TGTGCCAGCAGCTCCGGGACAGGGAATCGGCAGACCCAGTACTTC. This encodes CASSSGTGNRQTQYF. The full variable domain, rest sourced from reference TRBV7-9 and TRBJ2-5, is DTGVSQNPRHKITKRGQNVTFRCDPISEHNRLYWYRQTLGQGPEFLTYFQNEAQLEKSRLLSDRFSAERPKGSFSTLEIQRTEQGDSAMYLCASSSGTGNRQTQYFGPGTRLLVL.

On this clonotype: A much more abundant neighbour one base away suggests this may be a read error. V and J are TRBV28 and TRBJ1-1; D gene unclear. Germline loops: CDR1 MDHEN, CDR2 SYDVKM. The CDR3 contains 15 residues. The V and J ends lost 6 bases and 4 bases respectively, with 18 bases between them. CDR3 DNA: TGTGCCAGCAGCCACGGCGCTGGCGGGAGCACTGAAGCTTTCTTT. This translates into CASSHGAGGSTEAFF.

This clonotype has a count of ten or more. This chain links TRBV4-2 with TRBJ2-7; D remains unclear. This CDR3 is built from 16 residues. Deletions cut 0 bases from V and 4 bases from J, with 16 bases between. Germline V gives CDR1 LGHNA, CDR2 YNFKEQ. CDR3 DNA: TGTGCCAGCAGCCAAGAGTCCCCTTCAGGAGTTTACGAGCAGTACTTC. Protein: CASSQESPSGVYEQYF.

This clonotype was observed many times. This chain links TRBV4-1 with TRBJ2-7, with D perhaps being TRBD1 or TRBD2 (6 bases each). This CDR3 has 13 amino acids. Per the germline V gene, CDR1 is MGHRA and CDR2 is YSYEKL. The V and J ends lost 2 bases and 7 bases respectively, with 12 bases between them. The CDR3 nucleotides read TGCGCCAGCAGCCAAACCCAGGGGAGGGAGCAGTACTTC. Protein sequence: CASSQTQGREQYF.

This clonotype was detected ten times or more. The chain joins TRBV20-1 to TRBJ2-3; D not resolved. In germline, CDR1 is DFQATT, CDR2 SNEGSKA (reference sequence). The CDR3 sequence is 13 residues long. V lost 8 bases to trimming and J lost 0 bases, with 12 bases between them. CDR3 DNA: TGCAGTTGTGGGGAATTTAGCACAGATACGCAGTATTTT. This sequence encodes CSCGEFSTDTQYF.

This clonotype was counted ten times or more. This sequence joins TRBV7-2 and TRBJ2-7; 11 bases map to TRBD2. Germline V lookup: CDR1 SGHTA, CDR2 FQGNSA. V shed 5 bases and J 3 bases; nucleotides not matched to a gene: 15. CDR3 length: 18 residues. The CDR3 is CASSTTPGLAEGYYEQYF. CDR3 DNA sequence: TGTGCCAGCAGCACGACACCGGGACTAGCGGAGGGTTACTACGAGCAGTACTTC. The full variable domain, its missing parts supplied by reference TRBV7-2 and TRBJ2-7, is GAGVSQSPSNKVTEKGKDVELRCDPISGHTALYWYRQSLGQGLEFLIYFQGNSAPDKSGLPSDRFSAERTGGSVSTLTIQRTQQEDSAVYLCASSTTPGLAEGYYEQYFGPGTRLTVT.

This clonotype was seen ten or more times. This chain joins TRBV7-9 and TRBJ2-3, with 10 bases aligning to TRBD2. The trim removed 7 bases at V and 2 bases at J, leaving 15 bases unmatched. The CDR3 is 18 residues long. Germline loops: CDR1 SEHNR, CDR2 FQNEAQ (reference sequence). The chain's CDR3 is CASNAPPLAGAVTDTQYF. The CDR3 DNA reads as TGTGCCAGCAACGCGCCACCGCTAGCGGGAGCAGTCACAGATACGCAGTATTTT.

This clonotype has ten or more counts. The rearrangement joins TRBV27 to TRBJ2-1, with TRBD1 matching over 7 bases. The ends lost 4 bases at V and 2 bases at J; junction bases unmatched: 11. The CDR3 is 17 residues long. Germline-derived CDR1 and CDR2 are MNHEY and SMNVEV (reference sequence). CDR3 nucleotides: TGTGCCAGCAGTTCCGCGGACCGGGACAGAGCCTACAATGAGCAGTTCTTC. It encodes CASSSADRDRAYNEQFF.

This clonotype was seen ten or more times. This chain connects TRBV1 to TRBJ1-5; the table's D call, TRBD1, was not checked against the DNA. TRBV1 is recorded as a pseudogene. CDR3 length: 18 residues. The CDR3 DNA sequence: TGCACCAGCAGCCAAGATCAGGCAGCCCGGCGCAGCAATCAGCCCCAGCATTTT. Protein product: CTSSQDQAARRSNQPQHF.

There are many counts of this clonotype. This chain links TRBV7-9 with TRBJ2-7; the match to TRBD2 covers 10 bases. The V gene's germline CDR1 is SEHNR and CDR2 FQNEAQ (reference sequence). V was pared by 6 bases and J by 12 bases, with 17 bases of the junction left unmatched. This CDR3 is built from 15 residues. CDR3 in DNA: TGTGCCAGCAGACCCCCCGTAGGCGCTAGCGGGAGCTCGTACTTC. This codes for CASRPPVGASGSSYF.

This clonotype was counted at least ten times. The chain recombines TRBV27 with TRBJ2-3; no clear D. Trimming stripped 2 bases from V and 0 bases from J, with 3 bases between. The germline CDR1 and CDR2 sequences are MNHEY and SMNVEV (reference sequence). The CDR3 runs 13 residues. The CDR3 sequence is CASSLSSTDTQYF. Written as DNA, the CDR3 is TGTGCCAGCAGTTTAAGTAGCACAGATACGCAGTATTTT.